This is a list of T cell receptor beta chains from one sample in a study of PD-1 blockade in classical Hodgkin lymphoma. The repertoire was sequenced with immunoSEQ multiplex PCR; TCRdb's copy has only in-frame clones and lacks some. The table includes 34,000 or so clones, 81% detected once. Sequencing used peripheral blood mononuclear cells (PBMCs), obtained before the fourth cycle of nivolumab. These TCRs come from a human donor with classical Hodgkin lymphoma. CDR3s leave out the opening cysteine and the closing phenylalanine or tryptophan. The order of the fields is J gene, V gene, CDR3 protein.

j_call: TRBJ1-3
v_call: TRBV11-2
cdr3_aa: ASSLEPPGAAGNTIY

j_call: TRBJ2-3
v_call: TRBV4-2
cdr3_aa: ASSPTRGGVTDTQY

j_call: TRBJ1-2
v_call: TRBV6-1
cdr3_aa: ASRSQVLANYGYT

j_call: TRBJ1-2
v_call: TRBV13
cdr3_aa: ASSLRGYGYT

j_call: TRBJ1-3
v_call: TRBV6-1
cdr3_aa: ASSPRRGVRNTIY

j_call: TRBJ1-2
v_call: TRBV9
cdr3_aa: ASSPRQGTYGYT

j_call: TRBJ2-2
v_call: TRBV10-3
cdr3_aa: AISAVSGGELF

j_call: TRBJ1-3
v_call: TRBV29-1
cdr3_aa: SVGGSGNTIY

j_call: TRBJ1-3
v_call: TRBV2
cdr3_aa: ASTFEQSQSGNTIY

j_call: TRBJ1-6
v_call: TRBV19
cdr3_aa: ASTIRGSPLH

j_call: TRBJ1-1
v_call: TRBV7-2
cdr3_aa: ASSRGGPEAF

j_call: TRBJ1-4
v_call: TRBV5-1
cdr3_aa: ASSLDGEEKLF

j_call: TRBJ2-7
v_call: TRBV11-3
cdr3_aa: ASSYRAGDGEQY

j_call: TRBJ1-1
v_call: TRBV19
cdr3_aa: ASSSIYEGPEAF

j_call: TRBJ2-1
v_call: TRBV2
cdr3_aa: ASSPRGGSGNEQF

j_call: TRBJ1-5
v_call: TRBV29-1
cdr3_aa: SVAHLDQPQH

j_call: TRBJ1-2
v_call: TRBV18
cdr3_aa: ASSQGQGYGYT

j_call: TRBJ1-2
v_call: TRBV28
cdr3_aa: ASSSPSLTGYT

j_call: TRBJ2-2
v_call: TRBV2
cdr3_aa: ASSDSGGRTGELF

j_call: TRBJ1-1
v_call: TRBV28
cdr3_aa: ASSLQGNTEAF

j_call: TRBJ2-5
v_call: TRBV4-2
cdr3_aa: ASSQTSGQETQY

j_call: TRBJ2-5
v_call: TRBV5-1
cdr3_aa: ASGRQETQY

j_call: TRBJ2-3
v_call: TRBV4-1
cdr3_aa: ASSLWGGSDTQY

j_call: TRBJ2-2
v_call: TRBV10-3
cdr3_aa: AITVPGLGGTGELF

j_call: TRBJ1-5
v_call: TRBV19
cdr3_aa: ASCSGANQPQH

j_call: TRBJ1-2
v_call: TRBV27
cdr3_aa: ASSFFGERTRYYGYT

j_call: TRBJ2-1
v_call: TRBV11-2
cdr3_aa: ASSLEGLSDNEQF

j_call: TRBJ2-5
v_call: TRBV7-2
cdr3_aa: ASSLEKTQY

j_call: TRBJ2-7
v_call: TRBV2
cdr3_aa: ASSLMGATYEQY

j_call: TRBJ1-1
v_call: TRBV5-5
cdr3_aa: ASSLLAARGDTEAF

j_call: TRBJ1-1
v_call: TRBV5-1
cdr3_aa: ASSHGGTEAF

j_call: TRBJ2-2
v_call: TRBV19
cdr3_aa: ASSSRTGSNTGELF

j_call: TRBJ1-1
v_call: TRBV5-1
cdr3_aa: ASSDGQGMNTEAF

j_call: TRBJ2-7
v_call: TRBV7-9
cdr3_aa: ASSSGPGTENEQY

j_call: TRBJ2-2
v_call: TRBV29-1
cdr3_aa: SVEGTAGELF

j_call: TRBJ1-5
v_call: TRBV19
cdr3_aa: ASSIRGGNQPQH